One and the same sample provided the 19 T cell receptor beta chains below, sequenced in a study of monozygotic twins with inflammatory bowel disease. One entry per CDR3 protein, without DNA, is what TCRdb gives after re-calling the 5' RACE reads. The ten most abundant clones cover 2% to 2.5% of a sample with approximately 400,000 distinct CDR3 sequences. Sequencing used blood. The receptor set was obtained from a human donor with ulcerative colitis or Crohn's disease, or a healthy co-twin of an affected twin (not recorded which).

This sequence joins TRBV5-4 and TRBJ2-5. Germline values: CDR1 SGHNT, CDR2 YYREEE (reference sequence). This CDR3 has 13 residues. The CDR3 sequence is CASSYGYQETQYF.

The chain recombines TRBV5-1 with TRBJ2-3; TCRdb calls TRBD1, which cannot be checked without DNA. The CDR3 is made up of 15 amino acids. The V gene's germline CDR1 is SGHRS and CDR2 YFSETQ. CDR3 sequence: CASSLKGADTDTQYF.

The chain carries TRBV4-2 and TRBJ1-5; TCRdb lists TRBD1, though no DNA is available to test this call. The CDR3 contains 16 residues. Looked up from germline, CDR1 is LGHNA and CDR2 is YNFKEQ. CDR3: CASSQDLGGSNQPQHF.

The chain is built from TRBV6-5 and TRBJ1-2; TCRdb's D call of TRBD1 is untestable without DNA. Germline V CDR1 and CDR2: MNHEY, SVGAGI. The CDR3 spans 15 residues. CDR3 protein: CASSYGGYLDYGYTF.

J is TRBJ2-7 and V is TRBV5-4; TCRdb calls TRBD1, which cannot be checked without DNA. The CDR3 is 14 amino acids. The germline V gene encodes CDR1 SGHNT and CDR2 YYREEE (reference sequence). This CDR3 is CASSSRDGNYEQYF. Looking up the rest from reference TRBV5-4 and TRBJ2-7 gives the full variable domain: ETGVTQSPTHLIKTRGQQVTLRCSSQSGHNTVSWYQQALGQGPQFIFQYYREEENGRGNFPPRFSGLQFPNYSSELNVNALELDDSALYLCASSSRDGNYEQYFGPGTRLTVT.

The V gene is TRBV18, the J gene TRBJ2-2. This CDR3 is 15 amino acids long. Germline assignment: CDR1 KGHSH and CDR2 LQKENI. The CDR3 region is CASSSTDQNTGELFF.

V usage is TRBV29-1 and J usage is TRBJ2-7; checking the TCRdb D call of TRBD2 is not possible without DNA. CDR3 length equals 14 residues. CDR1 is SQVTM and CDR2 is ANQGSEA in the germline V gene. The CDR3 sequence: CSVVPVGPSYEQYF.

The chain links TRBV28 to TRBJ1-2. This CDR3 is 14 amino acids long. Germline V gene data show CDR1 as MDHEN and CDR2 as SYDVKM. The CDR3 sequence: CASSLLNIMNGYTF.

V gene TRBV20-1 combines with J gene TRBJ2-1; as DNA is missing, the TRBD2 call by TCRdb cannot be tested. The CDR3 has 15 amino acids. In germline, CDR1 is DFQATT, CDR2 SNEGSKA (reference sequence). CDR3 in amino acids: CSAPSLAGAYNEQFF.

The chain combines TRBV4-3 with TRBJ1-4; the D gene TCRdb calls, TRBD1, cannot be checked with no DNA. Germline CDR1 and CDR2: LGHNA and YSLEER. The CDR3 contains 15 residues. CDR3: CASSRDGTDNEKLFF.

This chain uses TRBV19 with TRBJ1-1. Germline V gene data show CDR1 as LNHDA and CDR2 as SQIVND (reference sequence). This CDR3 comprises 13 residues. CDR3 sequence reads: CASSTVAPTEAFF.

V gene TRBV6-5 combines with J gene TRBJ2-7; as DNA is missing, the TRBD1 call by TCRdb cannot be tested. Germline loops: CDR1 MNHEY, CDR2 SVGAGI. The CDR3 is made up of 12 amino acids. The CDR3 protein is CASSYGTGEQYF.

CDR3 region: CASILTRGFYEQYF. The chain employs TRBV28 and TRBJ2-7; TCRdb names TRBD2, which stays unverified in the absence of DNA. The CDR3 length is 14 residues. Germline V gene data show CDR1 as MDHEN and CDR2 as SYDVKM.

The V gene is TRBV10-3, the J gene TRBJ2-5; TCRdb returns TRBD1, unconfirmable since there is no DNA. The CDR3 is made up of 13 amino acids. Germline assignment: CDR1 ENHRY and CDR2 SYGVKD. CDR3 residues: CAVTGGERETQYF.

The genes are TRBV5-1 and TRBJ2-2. Germline values: CDR1 SGHRS, CDR2 YFSETQ. The CDR3 is made up of 15 amino acids. The CDR3 spells CASSLAVVGTGELFF.

V gene TRBV7-9 combines with J gene TRBJ2-1; TCRdb designates TRBD2, a call that cannot be tested without DNA. Germline values: CDR1 SEHNR, CDR2 FQNEAQ (reference sequence). This CDR3 spans 15 amino acids. This CDR3 is CASSRRGLVGNEQFF.

The chain joins TRBV2 to TRBJ2-7; TCRdb's D call, TRBD1, is unchecked because there is no DNA. CDR3 size: 14 residues. Germline CDR1 is SNHLY and CDR2 is FYNNEI. The CDR3 region is CATGRGQGAHEQYF.

The rearrangement links TRBV11-2 to TRBJ1-5. The CDR3 length is 17 residues. CDR1 is SGHAT and CDR2 is FQNNGV in the germline V gene. The CDR3: CASSPVVRVQSNQPQHF. The full variable domain, with the rest looked up from reference TRBV11-2 and TRBJ1-5, is EAGVAQSPRYKIIEKRQSVAFWCNPISGHATLYWYQQILGQGPKLLIQFQNNGVVDDSQLPKDRFSAERLKGVDSTLKIQPAKLEDSAVYLCASSPVVRVQSNQPQHFGDGTRLSIL.

The rearrangement links TRBV5-1 to TRBJ1-1; the TCRdb call, TRBD1, lacks DNA for checking. The CDR3 spans 16 residues. The germline V gene encodes CDR1 SGHRS and CDR2 YFSETQ. CDR3 sequence: CASSPGYSAINTEAFF.